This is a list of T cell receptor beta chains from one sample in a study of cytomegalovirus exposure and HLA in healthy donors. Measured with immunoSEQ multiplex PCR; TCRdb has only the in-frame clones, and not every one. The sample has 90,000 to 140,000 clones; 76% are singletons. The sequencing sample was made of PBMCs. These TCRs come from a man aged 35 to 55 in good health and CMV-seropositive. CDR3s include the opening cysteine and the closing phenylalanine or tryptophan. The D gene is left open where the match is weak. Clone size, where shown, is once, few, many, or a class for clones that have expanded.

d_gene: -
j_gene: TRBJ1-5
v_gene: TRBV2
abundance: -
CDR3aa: CASSDLGVDRSNQPQHF
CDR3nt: TGTGCCAGCAGTGATTTAGGGGTGGATCGGAGCAATCAGCCCCAGCATTTT

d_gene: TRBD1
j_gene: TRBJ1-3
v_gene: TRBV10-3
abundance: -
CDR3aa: CAITSDRVGNTIYF
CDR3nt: TGTGCCATCACCTCGGACAGGGTTGGAAACACCATATATTTT

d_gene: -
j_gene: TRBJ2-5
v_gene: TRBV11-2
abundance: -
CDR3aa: CASSLDQGQETQYF
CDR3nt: TGTGCCAGCAGCTTAGACCAGGGGCAAGAGACCCAGTACTTC

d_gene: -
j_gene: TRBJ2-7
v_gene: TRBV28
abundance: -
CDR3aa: CASADGGKYEQYF
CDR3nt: TGTGCCAGTGCTGACGGGGGAAAATACGAGCAGTACTTC

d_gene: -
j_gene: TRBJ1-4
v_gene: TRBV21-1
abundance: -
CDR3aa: CASSKGTEVLKGLNEKLFF
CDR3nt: TGTGCCAGCAGCAAGGGGACAGAAGTACTTAAAGGGCTTAATGAAAAACTGTTTTTT

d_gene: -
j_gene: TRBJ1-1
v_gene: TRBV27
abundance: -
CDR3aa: CASSTPGAEAFF
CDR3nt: TGTGCCAGCAGCACCCCAGGGGCTGAAGCTTTCTTT

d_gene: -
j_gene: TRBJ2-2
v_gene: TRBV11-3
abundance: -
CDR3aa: CASSLAGTLNTGELFF
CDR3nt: TGTGCCAGCAGCTTAGCAGGGACACTTAACACCGGGGAGCTGTTTTTT

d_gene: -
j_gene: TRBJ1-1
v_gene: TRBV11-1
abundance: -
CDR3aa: CASSEDGGRGTEAFF
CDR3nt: TGTGCCAGCAGCGAGGACGGGGGGAGGGGCACTGAAGCTTTCTTT

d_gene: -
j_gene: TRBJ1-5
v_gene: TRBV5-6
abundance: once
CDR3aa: CASSLWRENNQPQHF
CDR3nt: TGTGCCAGCAGCTTGTGGAGGGAGAACAATCAGCCCCAGCATTTT

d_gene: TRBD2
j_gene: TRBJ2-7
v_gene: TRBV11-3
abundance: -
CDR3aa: CASSLSAGVAEQYF
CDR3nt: TGTGCCAGCAGCTTAAGTGCGGGAGTGGCCGAGCAGTACTTC

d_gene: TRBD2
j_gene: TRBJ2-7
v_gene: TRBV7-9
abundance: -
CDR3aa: CSSSLNPGEGSNSYEQYF
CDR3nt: TGTTCCAGCAGCTTAAATCCCGGGGAGGGATCCAACTCCTACGAGCAGTACTTC

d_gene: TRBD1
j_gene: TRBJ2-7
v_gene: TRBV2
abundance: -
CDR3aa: CASSARGRYEQYF
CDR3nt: TGTGCCAGCAGCGCAAGGGGGCGGTACGAGCAGTACTTC

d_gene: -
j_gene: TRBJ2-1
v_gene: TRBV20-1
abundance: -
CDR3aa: CSASRGNEQFF
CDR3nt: TGCAGTGCTTCCAGGGGAAATGAGCAGTTCTTC

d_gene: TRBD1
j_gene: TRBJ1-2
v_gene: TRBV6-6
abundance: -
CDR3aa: CASSRTGTSSYGYTF
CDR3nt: TGTGCCAGCAGTCGGACAGGAACCTCTTCCTATGGCTACACCTTC

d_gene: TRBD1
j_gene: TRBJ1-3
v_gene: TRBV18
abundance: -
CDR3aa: CASSPGQGAGNTIYF
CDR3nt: TGTGCCAGCTCTCCGGGACAGGGTGCTGGAAACACCATATATTTT

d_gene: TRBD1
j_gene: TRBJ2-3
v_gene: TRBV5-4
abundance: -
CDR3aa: CASSFSGQGTDTQYF
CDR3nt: TGTGCCAGCAGCTTCTCGGGACAGGGCACAGATACGCAGTATTTT

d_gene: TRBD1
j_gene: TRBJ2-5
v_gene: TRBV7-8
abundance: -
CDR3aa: CASSRQATGAQETQYF
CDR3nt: TGTGCCAGCAGCAGACAGGCGACAGGGGCCCAAGAGACCCAGTACTTC

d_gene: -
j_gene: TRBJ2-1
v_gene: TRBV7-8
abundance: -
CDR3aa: CASSPRLPLYEQFF
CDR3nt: TGTGCCAGCAGCCCTCGACTCCCATTGTATGAGCAGTTCTTC

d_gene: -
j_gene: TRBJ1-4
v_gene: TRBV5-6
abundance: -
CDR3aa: CASSLLEGGPRELFF
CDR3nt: TGTGCCAGCAGCCTATTGGAGGGAGGGCCTCGGGAACTGTTTTTT

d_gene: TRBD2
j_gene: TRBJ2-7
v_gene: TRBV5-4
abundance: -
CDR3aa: CASSPGGGLDAYEQYF
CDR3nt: TGTGCCAGCAGCCCGGGAGGGGGTCTCGACGCCTACGAGCAGTACTTC

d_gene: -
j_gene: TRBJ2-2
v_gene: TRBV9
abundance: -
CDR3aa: CASSVEGVGELFF
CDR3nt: TGTGCCAGCAGCGTAGAGGGGGTCGGGGAGCTGTTTTTT

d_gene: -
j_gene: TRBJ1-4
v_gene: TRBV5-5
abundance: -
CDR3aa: CASSLGDLNEKLFF
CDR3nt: TGTGCCAGCAGCTTGGGGGACTTAAATGAAAAACTGTTTTTT

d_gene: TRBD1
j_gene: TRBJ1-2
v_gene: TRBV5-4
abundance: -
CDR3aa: CASSLVEGAYGYTF
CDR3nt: TGTGCCAGCAGCTTGGTCGAGGGGGCCTATGGCTACACCTTC

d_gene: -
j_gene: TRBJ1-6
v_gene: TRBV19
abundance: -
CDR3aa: CASSVGKGNSPLHF
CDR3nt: TGTGCCAGTAGTGTCGGGAAGGGCAATTCACCCCTCCACTTT

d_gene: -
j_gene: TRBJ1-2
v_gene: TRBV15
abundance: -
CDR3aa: CATSRDSPANYGYTF
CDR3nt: TGTGCCACCAGCAGGGACAGTCCTGCAAACTATGGCTACACCTTC

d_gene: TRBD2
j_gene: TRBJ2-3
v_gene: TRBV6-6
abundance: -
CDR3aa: CASSYSRGGTDTQYF
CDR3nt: TGTGCCAGCAGTTACTCTCGCGGGGGAACAGATACGCAGTATTTT

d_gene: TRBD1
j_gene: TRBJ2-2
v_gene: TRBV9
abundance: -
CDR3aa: CASSAARGQGPNTGELFF
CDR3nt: TGTGCCAGCAGCGCAGCAAGGGGACAGGGGCCGAACACCGGGGAGCTGTTTTTT

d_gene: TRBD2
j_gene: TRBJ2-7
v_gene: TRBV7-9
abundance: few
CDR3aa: CASSLLRREGEYEQYF
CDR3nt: TGTGCCAGCAGCTTACTCCGGCGGGAGGGCGAATACGAGCAGTACTTC

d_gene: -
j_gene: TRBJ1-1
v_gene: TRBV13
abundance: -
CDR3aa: CASSLEGGEAFF
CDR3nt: TGTGCCAGCAGCTTAGAGGGGGGGGAAGCTTTCTTT

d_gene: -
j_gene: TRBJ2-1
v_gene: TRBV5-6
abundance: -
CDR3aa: CASSLGIGRDSYNEQFF
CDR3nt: TGTGCCAGCAGCTTGGGTATTGGCAGGGACTCCTACAATGAGCAGTTCTTC

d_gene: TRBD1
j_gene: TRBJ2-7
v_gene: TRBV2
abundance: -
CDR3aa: CASSRAPDRVGYEQYF
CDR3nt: TGTGCCAGCAGTCGGGCCCCGGACAGGGTAGGGTACGAGCAGTACTTC

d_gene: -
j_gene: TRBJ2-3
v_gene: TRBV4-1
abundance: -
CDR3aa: CASSQGDSYTDTQYF
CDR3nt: TGCGCCAGCAGCCAAGGAGATAGCTACACAGATACGCAGTATTTT

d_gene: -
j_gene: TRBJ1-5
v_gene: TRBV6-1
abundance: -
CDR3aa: CASSPQGSVQPQHF
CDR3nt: TGTGCCAGCAGCCCCCAGGGGAGTGTTCAGCCCCAGCATTTT

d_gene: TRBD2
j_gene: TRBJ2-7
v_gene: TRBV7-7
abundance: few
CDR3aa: CASSPGLAGYSSVEQYF
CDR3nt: TGTGCTAGCAGCCCAGGACTAGCGGGATATAGTTCGGTAGAGCAGTACTTC

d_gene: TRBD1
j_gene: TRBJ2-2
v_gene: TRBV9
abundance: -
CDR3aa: CASSVKGAGTGELFF
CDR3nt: TGTGCCAGCAGCGTAAAGGGGGCGGGCACCGGGGAGCTGTTTTTT

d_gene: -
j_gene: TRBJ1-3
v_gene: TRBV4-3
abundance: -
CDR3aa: CASSLSPGHWIRSDSGNTIYF
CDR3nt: TGCGCCAGCAGCCTCTCTCCGGGACATTGGATCAGATCAGACTCTGGAAACACCATATATTTT

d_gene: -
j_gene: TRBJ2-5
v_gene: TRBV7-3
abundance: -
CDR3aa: CASSSSGGQGISETQYF
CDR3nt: TGTGCCAGCAGCTCAAGCGGGGGACAGGGAATTTCGGAGACCCAGTACTTC

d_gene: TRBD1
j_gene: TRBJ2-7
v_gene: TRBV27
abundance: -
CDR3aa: CASSYIMTTGVDHEQYF
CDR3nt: TGTGCCAGCAGTTATATCATGACGACAGGGGTCGACCACGAGCAGTACTTC

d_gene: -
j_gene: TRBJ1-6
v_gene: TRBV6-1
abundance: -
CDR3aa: CASSGWGQSSYNSPLHF
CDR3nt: TGTGCCAGCAGTGGGTGGGGGCAGAGCTCCTATAATTCACCCCTCCACTTT

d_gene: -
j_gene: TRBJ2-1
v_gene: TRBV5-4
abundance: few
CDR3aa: CASSRTGLLSYNEQFF
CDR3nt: TGTGCCAGCAGCAGAACAGGCCTTCTCTCCTACAATGAGCAGTTCTTC

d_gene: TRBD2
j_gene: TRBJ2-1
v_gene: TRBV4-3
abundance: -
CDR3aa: CASSPRGGTSGMHEQFF
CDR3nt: TGCGCCAGCAGCCCGAGGGGAGGGACTAGCGGGATGCATGAGCAGTTCTTC

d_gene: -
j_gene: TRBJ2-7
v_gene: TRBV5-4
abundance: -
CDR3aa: CASRPGGPDSEQYF
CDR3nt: TGTGCCAGCCGCCCCGGAGGGCCGGACTCCGAGCAGTACTTC

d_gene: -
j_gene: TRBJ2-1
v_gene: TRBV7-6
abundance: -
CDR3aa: CASSRGDFSYNEQFF
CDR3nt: TGTGCCAGCAGCAGAGGGGACTTCTCGTACAATGAGCAGTTCTTC

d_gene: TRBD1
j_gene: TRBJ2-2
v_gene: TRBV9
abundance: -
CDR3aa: CASSPGTGPGELFF
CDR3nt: TGTGCCAGCAGCCCAGGGACAGGGCCCGGGGAGCTGTTTTTT

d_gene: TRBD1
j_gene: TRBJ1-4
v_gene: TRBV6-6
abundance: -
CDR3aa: CATWMRGRGDEKLFF
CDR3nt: TGTGCCACCTGGATGAGGGGGCGCGGGGATGAAAAACTGTTTTTT

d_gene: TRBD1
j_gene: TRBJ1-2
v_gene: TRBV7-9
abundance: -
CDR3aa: CASSPDRSYGYTF
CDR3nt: TGTGCCAGCAGCCCGGACAGGAGTTATGGCTACACCTTC

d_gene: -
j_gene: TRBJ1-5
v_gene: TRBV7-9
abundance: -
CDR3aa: CASSGETKNQPQHF
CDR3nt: TGTGCCAGCAGCGGAGAGACTAAGAATCAGCCCCAGCATTTT

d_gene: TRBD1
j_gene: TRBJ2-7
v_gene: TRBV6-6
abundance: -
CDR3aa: CASSYSGQSYEQYF
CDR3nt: TGTGCCAGCAGTTACTCGGGACAGTCCTACGAGCAGTACTTC

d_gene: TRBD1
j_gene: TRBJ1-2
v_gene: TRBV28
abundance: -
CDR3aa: CASTLTGVYGYTF
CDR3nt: TGTGCCAGCACTTTAACAGGGGTCTATGGCTACACCTTC

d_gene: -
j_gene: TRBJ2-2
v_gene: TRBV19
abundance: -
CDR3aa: CASSISWESGELFF
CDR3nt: TGTGCCAGTAGTATAAGCTGGGAGAGCGGGGAGCTGTTTTTT

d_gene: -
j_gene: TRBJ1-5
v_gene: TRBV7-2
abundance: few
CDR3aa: CASSLGSGFQPQHF
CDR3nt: TGTGCCAGCAGCTTAGGTTCAGGGTTTCAGCCCCAGCATTTT

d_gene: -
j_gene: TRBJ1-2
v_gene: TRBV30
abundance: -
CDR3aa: CAWRVSGRGYTF
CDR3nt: TGTGCCTGGAGGGTTTCAGGGAGGGGCTACACCTTC

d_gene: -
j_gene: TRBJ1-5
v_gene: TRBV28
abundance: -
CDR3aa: CASSPDSYQPQHF
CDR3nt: TGTGCCAGCAGCCCGGACAGTTACCAGCCCCAGCATTTT

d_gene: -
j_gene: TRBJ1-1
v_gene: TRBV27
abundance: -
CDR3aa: CASSPNMNTEAFF
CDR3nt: TGTGCCAGCAGTCCCAACATGAACACTGAAGCTTTCTTT

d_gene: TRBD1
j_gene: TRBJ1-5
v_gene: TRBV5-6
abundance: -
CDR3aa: CASSVYRGTQHF
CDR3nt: TGTGCCAGCAGCGTTTACAGGGGGACCCAGCATTTT

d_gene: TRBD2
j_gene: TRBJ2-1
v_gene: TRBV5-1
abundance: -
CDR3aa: CASSRREGHGEQFF
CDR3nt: TGCGCCAGCAGCCGGAGGGAGGGCCACGGTGAGCAGTTCTTC

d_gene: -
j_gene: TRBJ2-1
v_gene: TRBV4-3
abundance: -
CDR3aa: CASSTRLTRGPVYNEQFF
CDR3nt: TGCGCCAGCAGCACCCGACTGACCAGGGGCCCGGTCTACAATGAGCAGTTCTTC

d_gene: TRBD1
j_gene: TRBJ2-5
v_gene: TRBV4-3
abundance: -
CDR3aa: CASSQGTGRETQYF
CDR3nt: TGCGCCAGCAGCCAAGGGACAGGAAGAGAGACCCAGTACTTC

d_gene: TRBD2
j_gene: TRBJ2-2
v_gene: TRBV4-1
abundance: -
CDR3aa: CASTELAGESRELFF
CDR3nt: TGCGCCAGCACAGAACTAGCGGGAGAATCGAGGGAGCTGTTTTTT